The next 2 T cell receptor beta chains were all read from a single sample in a study of cytomegalovirus exposure and HLA in healthy donors. Both 60 Vbeta primers and 13 Jbeta primers went into the PCR. The repertoire was sequenced with immunoSEQ multiplex PCR; TCRdb's copy has only in-frame clones and lacks some. There are around 100,000 clones in the sample; roughly 85% occur only once, and 3.1% lies in the top ten. The specimen was PBMCs. Source of these receptors: a woman aged 35 to 49 in good health and CMV-seronegative.

The J gene is TRBJ2-1, the V gene TRBV7-7; D gene unclear. Germline V gene sequence: CDR1 SSHAT, CDR2 FNYEAQ (reference sequence). V was pared by 2 bases and J by 9 bases, with 11 bases between. The CDR3 runs 13 residues. For the CDR3, the DNA is TGTGCCAGCAGCTTATCGCCTCGAGGTGAGCAGTTCTTC. This encodes CASSLSPRGEQFF.

A note on this clone: Relative to the germline gene, one junction end is altered; a read error may explain this. J is TRBJ1-1 and V is TRBV7-9; 9 bases are shared with TRBD1. Per germline, CDR1 SEHNR and CDR2 FQNEAQ (reference sequence). The CDR3 is made up of 16 amino acids. The CDR3 region has the DNA TGTTCCAGCAGCCCTCGGACAGGGGTGTTGGCCACTGAAGCTTTCTTT. Amino acids: CSSSPRTGVLATEAFF.